A single sample gave rise to the 32 T cell receptor beta chains below, sequenced in a study of T cell responses to AZD1222 COVID-19 vaccine. TCRdb's table, derived via immunoSEQ multiplex PCR, lists solely in-frame clones and lacks some. The sample comprises approximately 150,000 clones, around nine tenths of which are singletons, and about a tenth rests with the top ten. Source: peripheral blood, taken 28 days after the second AZD1222 dose. The receptors here all came from an adult who received the AZD1222 COVID-19 vaccine.

J is TRBJ1-6 and V is TRBV7-8; D is perhaps TRBD1 (5 bases). Trimming left V 6 bases short and J 6 bases short, with 12 bases between. The CDR3 has 14 amino acids. Germline CDR1 and CDR2: SGHVS and FQNEAQ. In nucleotides, the CDR3 is TGTGCCAGCAGTGTGGGACCGATTAATTCACCCCTCCACTTT. This encodes CASSVGPINSPLHF.

This clone was seen just once. The chain uses TRBV14 and TRBJ2-1; D possibly corresponds to TRBD1 (6 bases). This CDR3 spans 16 amino acids. The germline V gene has CDR1 SGHDN and CDR2 FVKESK. Trimming stripped 2 bases from V and 2 bases from J, with 13 bases between. The CDR3 loop reads CASSQTPRQAYNEQFF. CDR3 nucleotide sequence: TGTGCCAGCAGCCAAACTCCCAGACAGGCCTACAATGAGCAGTTCTTC.

The chain links TRBV5-6 to TRBJ2-2; no firm D call. Germline CDR1 is SGHDT and CDR2 is YYEEEE. The V end lost 2 bases, the J end lost 3 bases, and 8 bases lay between the germline ends. The CDR3 is made up of 14 amino acids. The CDR3 is CASSFPTDTGELFF. In nucleotides, the CDR3 is TGTGCCAGCAGCTTTCCAACCGACACCGGGGAGCTGTTTTTT.

This chain uses TRBV19 with TRBJ1-5; D may be TRBD1 (5 bases). This CDR3 contains 14 residues. CDR1 is LNHDA, CDR2 SQIVND, per germline (reference sequence). V lost 7 bases to trimming and J lost 3 bases, with 13 bases between them. CDR3 region: CASTSGPINQPQHF. CDR3 bases: TGTGCCAGTACCTCGGGACCGATCAATCAGCCCCAGCATTTT.

J is TRBJ1-5 and V is TRBV24-1; weak D call: TRBD1 (6 bases). V was clipped by 10 bases and J by 5 bases, with 11 bases between them. Germline values: CDR1 KGHDR, CDR2 SFDVKD. The CDR3 spans 12 residues. The CDR3 reads CATSKGDQPQHF. CDR3 in DNA: TGTGCCACTTCTAAGGGGGATCAGCCCCAGCATTTT.

V and J are TRBV2 and TRBJ2-7; D ambiguous. V was pared by 2 bases and J by 7 bases, with 6 bases between. The length of the CDR3 is 11 residues. CDR1 is SNHLY and CDR2 is FYNNEI in the germline V gene. In DNA, the CDR3 is TGTGCCAGCAGTGAAAATAATGAGCAGTACTTC. Protein sequence: CASSENNEQYF.

The gene calls are TRBV6-5 and TRBJ2-2; D unresolved. CDR1 is MNHEY and CDR2 is SVGAGI in the germline V gene. The CDR3 loop spans 13 amino acids. Trimming took 3 bases from V and 6 from J, leaving 8 bases between them. The CDR3 nucleotides read TGTGCCAGCAGTTATCAAAGACCCGGGGAGCTGTTTTTT. Translating gives CASSYQRPGELFF.

This rearrangement joins TRBV28 to TRBJ1-4; D is unresolved. Germline V gene lookup returns CDR1 MDHEN and CDR2 SYDVKM. The CDR3 spans 17 residues. Trimming stripped 5 bases from V and 7 bases from J, with 23 bases between. The CDR3 nucleotides are TGTGCCAGCAGTCATGCCGCCGGCGGACGAGGGCGTGAAAAACTGTTTTTT. This sequence encodes CASSHAAGGRGREKLFF.

This sequence joins TRBV30 and TRBJ1-2; D not certain. Per the germline V gene, CDR1 is GTSNPN and CDR2 is SVGIG (reference sequence). The CDR3 is 14 residues long. V lost 0 bases to trimming and J lost 6 bases, with 14 bases between them. CDR3 protein: CAWSVGLGSHGYTF. Here the CDR3 DNA reads TGTGCCTGGAGTGTAGGTTTGGGCAGTCATGGCTACACCTTC.

The V and J genes are TRBV2 and TRBJ2-1; tentative D call: TRBD2 (5 bases). The ends were cut back, 4 bases at V and 8 bases at J, with 18 bases in the middle. The CDR3 extends over 15 amino acids. In germline, CDR1 is SNHLY, CDR2 FYNNEI. CDR3 DNA: TGTGCCAGCAGTGTAGGAATCGTCGGAGGAGATGAGCAGTTCTTC. Its translation: CASSVGIVGGDEQFF. The variable domain in full, completed from reference TRBV2 and TRBJ2-1, reads EPEVTQTPSHQVTQMGQEVILRCVPISNHLYFYWYRQILGQKVEFLVSFYNNEISEKSEIFDDQFSVERPDGSNFTLKIRSTKLEDSAMYFCASSVGIVGGDEQFFGPGTRLTVL.

The chain recombines TRBV5-1 with TRBJ1-2; D unresolved. This CDR3 has 14 residues. Trimming removed 2 bases at V and 2 bases at J, with 10 bases between. CDR1 is SGHRS and CDR2 is YFSETQ in the germline V gene. The CDR3 loop reads CASSLEGGNYGYTF. The DNA for the CDR3 is TGCGCCAGCAGCTTAGAGGGCGGGAACTATGGCTACACCTTC.

The chain is built from TRBV11-2 and TRBJ1-1; 9 bases line up with TRBD1. Germline loops: CDR1 SGHAT, CDR2 FQNNGV. V gave up 4 bases and J gave up 4 bases; unmatched junction bases: 4. This CDR3 is 14 amino acids long. CDR3 residues: CASSSTGGRTEAFF. CDR3 nucleotides: TGTGCCAGCAGCTCCACAGGGGGCCGCACTGAAGCTTTCTTT.

CDR3 protein: CASSPMGGNTEAFF. CDR3 DNA: TGTGCCAGCTCACCAATGGGGGGGAACACTGAAGCTTTCTTT. The chain uses TRBV18 and TRBJ1-1; tentative D call: TRBD1 (5 bases). The ends were cut back, 2 bases at V and 1 base at J, with 8 bases in the middle. This CDR3 region has 14 residues. Per germline, CDR1 KGHSH and CDR2 LQKENI.

The V and J genes are TRBV7-2 and TRBJ1-2, with a possible D match to TRBD1 (5 bases). In germline, CDR1 is SGHTA, CDR2 FQGNSA. V was cut by 5 bases and J by 3 bases, with 10 bases left in between. The CDR3 runs 13 residues. The CDR3 bases are TGTGCCAGCAGCCATGACAGCTACTATGGCTACACCTTC. It encodes CASSHDSYYGYTF.

This sequence joins TRBV7-9 and TRBJ2-2; 7 nucleotides align to TRBD1. The CDR3 runs to 15 residues. V was clipped by 5 bases and J by 4 bases; unmatched bases: 7. Germline V gene lookup returns CDR1 SEHNR and CDR2 FQNEAQ (reference sequence). The CDR3 reads CASSPDRFSTGELFF. The CDR3 DNA sequence: TGTGCCAGCAGCCCGGACAGGTTCAGCACCGGGGAGCTGTTTTTT.

The chain links TRBV24-1 to TRBJ2-2, with TRBD2 matching 9 bases. Germline lookup yields CDR1 KGHDR and CDR2 SFDVKD. V was pared by 2 bases and J by 2 bases, with 5 bases of the junction left unmatched. CDR3 length: 17 residues. The chain's CDR3 is CATSDSWRGGNTGELFF. CDR3 in DNA: TGTGCCACCAGTGATTCTTGGCGGGGGGGAAACACCGGGGAGCTGTTTTTT.

The rearrangement joins TRBV9 to TRBJ2-5; D is unclear. V shed 3 bases and J shed 3 bases, with 12 bases lying between them. The germline gives CDR1 SGDLS, CDR2 YYNGEE. There are 14 residues in the CDR3. The CDR3 DNA reads as TGTGCCAGCAGCGATGACACATCCGAAGAGACCCAGTACTTC. Protein product: CASSDDTSEETQYF.

The chain is built from TRBV28 and TRBJ2-7; D call uncertain. The CDR3 length is 12 residues. V shed 1 base and J shed 2 bases, with 3 bases lying between them. The germline V gene encodes CDR1 MDHEN and CDR2 SYDVKM. CDR3 coding DNA: TGTGCCAGCAGTTTATCAACCTACGAGCAGTACTTC. Its protein is CASSLSTYEQYF.

This rearrangement joins TRBV19 to TRBJ2-2, with D perhaps TRBD1 or TRBD2 (5 bases each). This CDR3 has 15 residues. Germline CDR1 LNHDA, CDR2 SQIVND (reference sequence). Trimming cost V 1 base and J 6 bases, with 12 bases left between them. CDR3 amino acids: CASSIGGLVAGELFF. The CDR3 coding sequence is TGTGCCAGTAGTATAGGGGGGTTAGTGGCCGGGGAGCTGTTTTTT.

V usage is TRBV4-1 and J usage is TRBJ2-3; D is ambiguous. Germline loops: CDR1 MGHRA, CDR2 YSYEKL. V dropped 0 bases and J dropped 6 bases, with 7 bases sitting between them. CDR3 length: 13 residues. Here the CDR3 DNA reads TGCGCCAGCAGCCAAGATCAGGTGGATACGCAGTATTTT. Amino acid sequence: CASSQDQVDTQYF.

Only a few counts were recorded for this clone. The V call is TRBV10-3, the J call TRBJ1-4; D call uncertain. The germline V gene has CDR1 ENHRY and CDR2 SYGVKD. V was trimmed by 0 bases and J by 3 bases, leaving 8 bases between them. The CDR3 consists of 15 residues. CDR3 DNA: TGTGCCATCAGTGAGTCGATGATCTCTAATGAAAAACTGTTTTTT. This encodes CAISESMISNEKLFF.

V is TRBV5-8 and J is TRBJ1-2; D is ambiguous. The CDR3 runs to 16 residues. CDR1 is SGHTS, CDR2 YDEGEE, per germline. V lost 4 bases and J lost 5, with 21 bases in between. CDR3 region: CASSPRTGIGDYGYTF. The CDR3 region has the DNA TGTGCCAGCAGCCCAAGGACTGGAATTGGAGATTATGGCTACACCTTC. Full variable domain (missing parts from reference TRBV5-8 and TRBJ1-2): EAGVTQSPTHLIKTRGQQATLRCSPISGHTSVYWYQQALGLGLQFLLWYDEGEERNRGNFPPRFSGRQFPNYSSELNVNALELEDSALYLCASSPRTGIGDYGYTFGSGTRLTVV.

The V call is TRBV11-2, the J call TRBJ2-7; either TRBD1 or TRBD2 may supply D (6 bases each). The CDR3 is 15 amino acids. The V gene lost 1 base and the J gene lost 2 bases, with 12 bases spanning the gap. Germline lookup yields CDR1 SGHAT and CDR2 FQNNGV. The CDR3 is CASSLGWGDTYEQYF. CDR3 DNA: TGTGCCAGCAGCTTAGGGTGGGGGGACACCTACGAGCAGTACTTC.

The chain joins TRBV4-1 to TRBJ1-5; 7 positions agree with TRBD1. CDR1 is MGHRA, CDR2 YSYEKL, per germline. The length of the CDR3 is 15 residues. The trim removed 1 base at V and 3 bases at J, leaving 3 bases unmatched. The DNA of the CDR3 is TGCGCCAGCAGCCAAGGGGGACAGCCCAATCAGCCCCAGCATTTT. This translates into CASSQGGQPNQPQHF.

The rearrangement joins TRBV4-1 to TRBJ1-1; 8 bases agree with TRBD1. The CDR3 spans 16 residues. With V trimmed by 2 bases and J by 2 bases, 7 bases remained unmatched. Germline CDR1 and CDR2: MGHRA and YSYEKL. The DNA of the CDR3 is TGCGCCAGCAGCCAACTACTGGGACAGGCAAACACTGAAGCTTTCTTT. Its translation: CASSQLLGQANTEAFF.

This clone was counted between two and nine times. The V gene is TRBV19, the J gene TRBJ1-1; TRBD1 is a possible D gene (5 bases). This CDR3 contains 16 residues. V was clipped by 7 bases and J by 1 base, with 19 bases between them. CDR1 LNHDA and CDR2 SQIVND come from the germline V gene (reference sequence). This CDR3 is CASNMRGETSNTEAFF. Here the CDR3 DNA reads TGTGCCAGTAATATGAGGGGCGAGACGTCGAACACTGAAGCTTTCTTT.

The rearrangement joins TRBV5-6 to TRBJ1-6; D is undetermined. This CDR3 comprises 16 residues. Germline V gene data show CDR1 as SGHDT and CDR2 as YYEEEE. V shed 1 base and J shed 9 bases, with 17 bases lying between them. CDR3 coding DNA: TGTGCCAGCAGCTTGATGGGTGTTGGGTCGGCTTCACCCCTCCACTTT. Its translation: CASSLMGVGSASPLHF.

The chain joins TRBV7-8 to TRBJ2-5; D unresolved. V lost 6 bases, J lost 2 bases, and 19 bases lay in between. The CDR3 is 16 residues long. From germline, CDR1 is SGHVS and CDR2 FQNEAQ. The CDR3 nucleotides read TGTGCCAGCAGGACCCAGCGTCATAGCCCTCAAGAGACCCAGTACTTC. Amino acids: CASRTQRHSPQETQYF. Full variable domain (rest looked up from reference TRBV7-8 and TRBJ2-5): GAGVSQSPRYKVAKRGQDVALRCDPISGHVSLFWYQQALGQGPEFLTYFQNEAQLDKSGLPSDRFFAERPEGSVSTLKIQRTQQEDSAVYLCASRTQRHSPQETQYFGPGTRLLVL.

The rearrangement uses TRBV5-4 and TRBJ1-5; D unclear. Trimming shortened V by 4 bases and J by 3 bases, and 8 bases separated the two germline ends. Germline V gives CDR1 SGHNT, CDR2 YYREEE (reference sequence). The CDR3 is made up of 13 amino acids. CDR3 sequence reads: CASSPNLNQPQHF. CDR3 bases: TGTGCCAGCAGCCCGAACCTCAATCAGCCCCAGCATTTT. Complete variable domain (other parts from reference TRBV5-4 and TRBJ1-5): ETGVTQSPTHLIKTRGQQVTLRCSSQSGHNTVSWYQQALGQGPQFIFQYYREEENGRGNFPPRFSGLQFPNYSSELNVNALELDDSALYLCASSPNLNQPQHFGDGTRLSIL.

The chain recombines TRBV19 with TRBJ1-2; TRBD1 aligns across 8 bases. Losses at the gene ends were 7 bases for V and 6 bases for J; bases not matched to a gene: 13. The CDR3 sequence is 15 residues long. Germline V gives CDR1 LNHDA, CDR2 SQIVND (reference sequence). The CDR3 bases are TGTGCCAGTACCGCAAGGGAGGCAGGGGGCAATGGCTACACCTTC. Protein: CASTAREAGGNGYTF.

The CDR3 sequence is CAWDEKGSYYGYTF. The CDR3 DNA reads TGTGCCTGGGATGAAAAGGGGTCCTACTATGGCTACACCTTC. This rearrangement joins TRBV30 to TRBJ1-2; TRBD1 is a possible D gene (5 bases). Looked up from germline, CDR1 is GTSNPN and CDR2 is SVGIG (reference sequence). Trimming removed 5 bases at V and 3 bases at J, with 16 bases between. The CDR3 extends over 14 amino acids. Full variable domain (rest looked up from reference TRBV30 and TRBJ1-2): SQTIHQWPATLVQPVGSPLSLECTVEGTSNPNLYWYRQAAGRGLQLLFYSVGIGQISSEVPQNLSASRPQDRQFILSSKKLLLSDSGFYLCAWDEKGSYYGYTFGSGTRLTVV.

V and J are TRBV30 and TRBJ1-2; no clear D. With 4 bases removed from V and 2 bases from J, the gap between germline ends came to 11 bases. The germline V gene has CDR1 GTSNPN and CDR2 SVGIG (reference sequence). The CDR3 extends over 13 amino acids. In DNA, the CDR3 is TGTGCCTGGAACGCGAAAACCAACTATGGCTACACCTTC. Translation gives CAWNAKTNYGYTF.